Listed here is a single T cell receptor beta chain. Its specificity is not known. The data originate from a study of cytomegalovirus exposure and HLA in healthy donors. Study-wide points: Accurate prediction of HLA-A and HLA-B alleles (for most subjects) was reportedly achieved from TCR beta sequences.

The ends were cut back, 3 bases at V and 1 base at J, with 15 bases in the middle. CDR3 length equals 16 residues. Germline lookup yields CDR1 MNHEY and CDR2 SMNVEV (reference sequence). Vbeta (60) and Jbeta (13) primers were used in the PCR. Original methodology: About 10 million shared chains were among about 80 million unique TCR beta chains counted in a later analysis. The data were produced by immunoSEQ multiplex PCR, yet TCRdb's version contains in-frame clones alone and is incomplete. D and trimming come from the DNA, and the V and J calls and clone size come from that table. The sample carries 200,000 to 250,000 clones, about 86% recorded once.

The sequencing input was PBMCs. This TCR was recovered from a woman in her sixties or seventies in good health and CMV-seropositive. The genes are TRBV27 and TRBJ1-1; D may be TRBD1 (6 bases). CDR3 DNA: TGTGCCAGCAGTTTGACAGGAACATTAAGGAACACTGAAGCTTTCTTT. Translating it yields CASSLTGTLRNTEAFF.